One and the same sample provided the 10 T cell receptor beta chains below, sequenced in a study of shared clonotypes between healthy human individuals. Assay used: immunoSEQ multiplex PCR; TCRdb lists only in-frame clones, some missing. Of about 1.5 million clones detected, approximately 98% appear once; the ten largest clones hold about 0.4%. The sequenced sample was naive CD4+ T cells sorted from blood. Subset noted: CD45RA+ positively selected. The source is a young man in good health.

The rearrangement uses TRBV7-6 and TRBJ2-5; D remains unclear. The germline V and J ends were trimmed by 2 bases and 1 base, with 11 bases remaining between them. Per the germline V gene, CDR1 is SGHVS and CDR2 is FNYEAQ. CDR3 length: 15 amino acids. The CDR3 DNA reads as TGTGCCAGCAGCTTATATCACCAACTCCAAGAGACCCAGTACTTC. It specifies CASSLYHQLQETQYF.

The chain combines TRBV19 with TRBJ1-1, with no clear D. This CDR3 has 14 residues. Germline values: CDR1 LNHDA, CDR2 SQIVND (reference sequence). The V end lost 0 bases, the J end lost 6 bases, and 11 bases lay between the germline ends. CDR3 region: CASSIDRRGSEAFF. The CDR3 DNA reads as TGTGCCAGTAGTATAGATCGGCGGGGTTCTGAAGCTTTCTTT.

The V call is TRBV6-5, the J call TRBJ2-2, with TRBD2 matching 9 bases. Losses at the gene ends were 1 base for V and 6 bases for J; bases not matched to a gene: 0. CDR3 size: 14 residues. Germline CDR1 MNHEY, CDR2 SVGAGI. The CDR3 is CASSYLAGAGELFF. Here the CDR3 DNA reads TGTGCCAGCAGTTACTTAGCGGGAGCCGGGGAGCTGTTTTTT.

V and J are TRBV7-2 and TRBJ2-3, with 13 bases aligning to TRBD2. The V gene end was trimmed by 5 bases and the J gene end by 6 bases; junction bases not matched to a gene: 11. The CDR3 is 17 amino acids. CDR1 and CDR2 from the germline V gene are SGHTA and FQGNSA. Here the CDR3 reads CASSPSGLAGVRDTQYF. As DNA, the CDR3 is TGTGCCAGCAGCCCATCAGGACTAGCGGGAGTGCGGGATACGCAGTATTTT.

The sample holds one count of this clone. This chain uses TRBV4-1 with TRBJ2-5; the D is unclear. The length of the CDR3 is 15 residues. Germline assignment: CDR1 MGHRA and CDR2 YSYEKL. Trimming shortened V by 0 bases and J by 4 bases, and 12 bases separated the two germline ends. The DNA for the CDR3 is TGCGCCAGCAGCCAAGATCGGTTAGGGCGAGAGACCCAGTACTTC. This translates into CASSQDRLGRETQYF.

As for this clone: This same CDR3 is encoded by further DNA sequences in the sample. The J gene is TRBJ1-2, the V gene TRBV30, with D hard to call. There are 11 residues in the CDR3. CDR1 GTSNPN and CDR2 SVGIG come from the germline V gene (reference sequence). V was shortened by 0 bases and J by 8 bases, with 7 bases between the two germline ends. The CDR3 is CAWSVGVGYTF. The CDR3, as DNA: TGTGCCTGGAGTGTGGGTGTGGGCTACACCTTC. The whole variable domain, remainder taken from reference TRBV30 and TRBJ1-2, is SQTIHQWPATLVQPVGSPLSLECTVEGTSNPNLYWYRQAAGRGLQLLFYSVGIGQISSEVPQNLSASRPQDRQFILSSKKLLLSDSGFYLCAWSVGVGYTFGSGTRLTVV.

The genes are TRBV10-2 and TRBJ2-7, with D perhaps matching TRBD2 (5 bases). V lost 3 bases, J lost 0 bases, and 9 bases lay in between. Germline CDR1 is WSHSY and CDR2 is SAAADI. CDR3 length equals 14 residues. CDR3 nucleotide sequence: TGCGCCAGCAGTGAACTAGAGAGCTCCTACGAGCAGTACTTC. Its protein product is CASSELESSYEQYF.

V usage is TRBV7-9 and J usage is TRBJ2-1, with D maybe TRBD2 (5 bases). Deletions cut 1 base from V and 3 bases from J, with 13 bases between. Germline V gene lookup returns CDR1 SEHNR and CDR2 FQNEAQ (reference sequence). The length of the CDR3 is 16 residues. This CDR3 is CASSLESLAFYNEQFF. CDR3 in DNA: TGTGCCAGCAGCTTAGAGAGTCTAGCCTTCTACAATGAGCAGTTCTTC.

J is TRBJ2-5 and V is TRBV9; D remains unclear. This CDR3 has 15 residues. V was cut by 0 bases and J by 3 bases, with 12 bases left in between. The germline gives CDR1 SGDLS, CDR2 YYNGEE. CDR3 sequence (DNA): TGTGCCAGCAGCGTAGACGGTACCACAGAAGAGACCCAGTACTTC. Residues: CASSVDGTTEETQYF.

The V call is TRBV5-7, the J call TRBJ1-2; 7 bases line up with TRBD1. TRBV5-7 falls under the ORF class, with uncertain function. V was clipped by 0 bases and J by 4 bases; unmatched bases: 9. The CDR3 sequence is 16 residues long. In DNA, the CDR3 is TGTGCCAGCAGCTTGGCCGCGGCAGGGGGGGTCTATGGCTACACCTTC. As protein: CASSLAAAGGVYGYTF.